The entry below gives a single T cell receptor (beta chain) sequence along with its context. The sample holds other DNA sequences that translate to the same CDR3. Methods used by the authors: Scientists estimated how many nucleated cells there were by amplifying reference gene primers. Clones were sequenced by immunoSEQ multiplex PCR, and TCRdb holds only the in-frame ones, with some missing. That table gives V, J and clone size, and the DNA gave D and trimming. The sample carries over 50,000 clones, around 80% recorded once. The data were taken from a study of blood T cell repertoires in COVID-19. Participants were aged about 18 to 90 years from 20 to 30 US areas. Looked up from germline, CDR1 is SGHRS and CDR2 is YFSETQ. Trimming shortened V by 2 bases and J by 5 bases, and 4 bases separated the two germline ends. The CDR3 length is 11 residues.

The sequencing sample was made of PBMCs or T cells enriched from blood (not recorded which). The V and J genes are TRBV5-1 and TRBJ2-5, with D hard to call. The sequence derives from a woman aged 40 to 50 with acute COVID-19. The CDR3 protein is CASSFGETQYF. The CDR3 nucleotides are TGCGCCAGCAGCTTCGGGGAGACCCAGTACTTC. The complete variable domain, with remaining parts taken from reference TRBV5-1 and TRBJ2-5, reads KAGVTQTPRYLIKTRGQQVTLSCSPISGHRSVSWYQQTPGQGLQFLFEYFSETQRNKGNFPGRFSGRQFSNSRSEMNVSTLELGDSALYLCASSFGETQYFGPGTRLLVL.